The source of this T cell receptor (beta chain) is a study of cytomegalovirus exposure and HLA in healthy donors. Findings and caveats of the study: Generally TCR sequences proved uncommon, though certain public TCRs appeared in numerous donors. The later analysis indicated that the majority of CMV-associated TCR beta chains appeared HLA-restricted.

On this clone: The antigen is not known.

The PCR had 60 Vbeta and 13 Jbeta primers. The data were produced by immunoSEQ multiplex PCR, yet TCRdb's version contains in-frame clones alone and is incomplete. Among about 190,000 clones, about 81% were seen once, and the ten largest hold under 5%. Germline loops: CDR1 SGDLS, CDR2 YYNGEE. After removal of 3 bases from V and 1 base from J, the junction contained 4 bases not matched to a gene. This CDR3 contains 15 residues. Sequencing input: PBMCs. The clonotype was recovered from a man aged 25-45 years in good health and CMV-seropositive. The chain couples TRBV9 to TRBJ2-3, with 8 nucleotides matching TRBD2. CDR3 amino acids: CASSASGSGTDTQYF. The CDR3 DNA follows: TGTGCCAGCAGCGCCAGCGGGAGTGGCACAGATACGCAGTATTTT.